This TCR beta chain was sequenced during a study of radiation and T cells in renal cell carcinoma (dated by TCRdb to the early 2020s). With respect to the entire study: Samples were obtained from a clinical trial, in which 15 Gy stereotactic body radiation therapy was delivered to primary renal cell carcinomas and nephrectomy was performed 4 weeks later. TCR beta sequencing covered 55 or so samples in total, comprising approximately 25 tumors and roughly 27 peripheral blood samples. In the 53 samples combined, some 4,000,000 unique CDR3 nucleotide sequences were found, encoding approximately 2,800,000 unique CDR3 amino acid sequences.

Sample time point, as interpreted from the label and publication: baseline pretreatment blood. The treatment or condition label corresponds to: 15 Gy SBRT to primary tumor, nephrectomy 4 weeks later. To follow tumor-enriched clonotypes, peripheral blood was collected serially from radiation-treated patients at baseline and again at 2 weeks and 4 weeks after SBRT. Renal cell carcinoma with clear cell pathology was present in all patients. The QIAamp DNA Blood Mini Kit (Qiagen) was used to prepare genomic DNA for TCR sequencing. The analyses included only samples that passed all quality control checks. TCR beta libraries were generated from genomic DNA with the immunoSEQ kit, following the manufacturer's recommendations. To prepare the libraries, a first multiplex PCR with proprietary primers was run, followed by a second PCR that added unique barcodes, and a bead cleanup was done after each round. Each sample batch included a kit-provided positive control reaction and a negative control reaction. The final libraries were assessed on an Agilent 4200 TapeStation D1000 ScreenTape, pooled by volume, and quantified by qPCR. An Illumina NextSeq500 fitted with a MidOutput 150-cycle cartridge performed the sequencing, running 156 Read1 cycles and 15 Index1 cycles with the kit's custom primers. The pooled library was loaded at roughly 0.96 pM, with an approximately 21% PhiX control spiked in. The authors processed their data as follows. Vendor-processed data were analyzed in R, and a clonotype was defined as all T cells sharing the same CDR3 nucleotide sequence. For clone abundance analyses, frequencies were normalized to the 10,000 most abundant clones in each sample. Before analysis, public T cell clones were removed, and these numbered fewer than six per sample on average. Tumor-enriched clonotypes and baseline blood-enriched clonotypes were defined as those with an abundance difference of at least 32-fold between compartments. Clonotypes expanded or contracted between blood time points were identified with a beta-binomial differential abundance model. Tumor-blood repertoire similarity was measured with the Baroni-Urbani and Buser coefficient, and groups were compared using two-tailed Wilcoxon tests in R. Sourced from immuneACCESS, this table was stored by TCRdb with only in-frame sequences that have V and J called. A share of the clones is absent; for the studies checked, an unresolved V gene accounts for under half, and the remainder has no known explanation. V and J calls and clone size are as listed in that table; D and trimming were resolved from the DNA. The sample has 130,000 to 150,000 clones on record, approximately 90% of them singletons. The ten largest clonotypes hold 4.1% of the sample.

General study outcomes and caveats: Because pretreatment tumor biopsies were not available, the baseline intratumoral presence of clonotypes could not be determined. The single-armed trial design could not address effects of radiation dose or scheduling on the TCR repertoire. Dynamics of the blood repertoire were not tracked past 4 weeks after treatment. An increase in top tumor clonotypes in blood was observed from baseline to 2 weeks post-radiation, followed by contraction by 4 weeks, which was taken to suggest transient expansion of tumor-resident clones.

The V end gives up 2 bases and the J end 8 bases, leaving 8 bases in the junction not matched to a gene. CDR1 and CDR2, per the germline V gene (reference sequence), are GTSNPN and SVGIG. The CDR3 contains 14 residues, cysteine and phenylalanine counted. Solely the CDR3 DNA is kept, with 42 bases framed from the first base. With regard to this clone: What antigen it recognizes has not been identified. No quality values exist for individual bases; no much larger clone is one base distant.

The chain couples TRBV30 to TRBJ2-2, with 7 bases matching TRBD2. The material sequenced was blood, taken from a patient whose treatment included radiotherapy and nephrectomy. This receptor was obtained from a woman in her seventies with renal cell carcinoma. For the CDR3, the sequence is CAWSSGVLAGELFF. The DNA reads TGTGCCTGGAGTAGCGGGGTCCTTGCGGGGGAGCTGTTTTTT.